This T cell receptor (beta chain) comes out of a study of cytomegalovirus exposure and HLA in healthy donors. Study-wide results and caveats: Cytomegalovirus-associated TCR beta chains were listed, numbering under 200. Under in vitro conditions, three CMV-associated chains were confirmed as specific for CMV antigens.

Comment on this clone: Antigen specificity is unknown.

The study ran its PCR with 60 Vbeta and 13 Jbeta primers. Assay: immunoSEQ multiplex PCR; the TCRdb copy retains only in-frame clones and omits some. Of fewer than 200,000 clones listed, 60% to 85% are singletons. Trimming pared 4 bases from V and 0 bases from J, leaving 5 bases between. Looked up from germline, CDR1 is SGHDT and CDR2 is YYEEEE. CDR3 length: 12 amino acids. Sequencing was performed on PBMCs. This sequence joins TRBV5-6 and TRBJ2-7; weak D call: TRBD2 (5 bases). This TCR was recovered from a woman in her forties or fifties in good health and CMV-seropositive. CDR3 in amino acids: CASSRDSYEQYF. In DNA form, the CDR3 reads TGTGCCAGCAGCCGGGACTCCTACGAGCAGTACTTC.